A selection of T cell receptor beta chains follows, all from one sample in a study of regulatory T cells in long-lasting Graves disease. TCRdb recomputed calls from the multiplex PCR reads with MiXCR, one row per CDR3 protein. Here the sample spans roughly 350,000 distinct CDR3 sequences, about 17% being singletons. This sample was also put to use in a study of T cells in Graves' hyperthyroidism and ophthalmopathy.

Sequenced here: peripheral blood mononuclear cells (PBMCs), sampled at new diagnosis, from a patient treated with antithyroid drugs. Receptors originate from a woman younger than 35 with Graves disease. Each CDR3 is given with its conserved first and last residue. The D gene is left open where the match is weak. The size entry is marked missing in some rows and otherwise reads once, few, many or a size class.

v_gene	abundance	d_gene	j_gene	CDR3aa	CDR3nt
TRBV12-3/TRBV12-4	NA	NA	TRBJ1-2	CASSFQRGLNYGYTF	TGTGCCAGCAGTTTTCAGAGAGGCCTTAACTATGGCTACACCTTC
TRBV19	NA	NA	TRBJ2-1	CASNPGPRRDEQFF	TGTGCCAGTAATCCGGGACCCAGGAGGGATGAGCAGTTCTTC
TRBV11-3	many	TRBD1	TRBJ2-7	CASSFDRGYEQYF	TGTGCCAGCAGCTTCGACAGGGGATACGAGCAGTACTTC
TRBV5-1	NA	TRBD2	TRBJ2-7	CASSSQGTSGRAYEQYF	TGCGCCAGCAGCAGCCAAGGGACTAGCGGGAGGGCCTACGAGCAGTACTTC
TRBV5-6	many	NA	TRBJ1-2	CASSIATGIYGYTF	TGTGCCAGCAGCATTGCGACCGGAATCTATGGCTACACCTTC
TRBV6-5	many	TRBD1	TRBJ2-7	CASSWTGAVEQYF	TGTGCCAGCAGTTGGACAGGGGCGGTCGAGCAGTACTTC
TRBV10-1	many	NA	TRBJ2-4	CASPRTKNIQYF	TGCGCCAGCCCGAGGACCAAAAACATTCAGTACTTC
TRBV28	many	NA	TRBJ2-1	CASRGDSPEADEQFF	TGTGCCAGCCGGGGAGATTCCCCTGAAGCGGATGAGCAGTTCTTC
TRBV5-6	few	TRBD2	TRBJ2-3	CASSLEGSGGAGDTQYF	TGTGCCAGCAGCTTGGAAGGTAGCGGGGGGGCGGGAGATACGCAGTATTTT
TRBV6-1	many	NA	TRBJ2-5	CASSVLGKETQYF	TGTGCCAGCAGCGTCCTAGGGAAAGAGACCCAGTACTTC
TRBV9	NA	NA	TRBJ1-5	CASSPGRLGNQPQHF	TGTGCCAGCAGCCCGGGACGACTTGGGAATCAGCCCCAGCATTTT
TRBV5-1	NA	TRBD1	TRBJ1-4	CASSLTGQGQYEKLFF	TGCGCCAGCAGCTTGACGGGACAGGGGCAGTATGAAAAACTGTTTTTT
TRBV20-1	many	NA	TRBJ1-2	CSASPSYGYTF	TGCAGTGCTAGTCCCAGCTATGGCTACACCTTC
TRBV19	few	NA	TRBJ2-7	CASSMDAGFEQYF	TGTGCCAGTAGTATGGATGCGGGATTCGAGCAGTACTTC